A single sample is the source of the 25 T cell receptor beta chains below, sequenced in a study of Graves' ophthalmopathy and Graves' hyperthyroidism. Amplified TCR beta CDR3 regions were obtained using RNA transcripts as template. First-round RT-PCR with HTBI primers preceded a second-round multiplex PCR. TCRdb used MiXCR to reprocess the multiplex PCR reads, holding one entry per CDR3 protein. The data contain 500,000 to 800,000 distinct CDR3 sequences, approximately 39% of them seen just once; the ten biggest clones take up more than 2.5%. Sequencing was performed on peripheral blood. These TCRs come from an adult man with Graves' ophthalmopathy.

This clonotype was observed a single time. A much larger clone differs by one base, so this may be a read error. V usage is TRBV5-1 and J usage is TRBJ2-7; perhaps D is TRBD1 or TRBD2 (5 bases each). The V and J ends lost 0 bases and 2 bases respectively, with 15 bases between them. CDR1 and CDR2 (germline): SGHRS, YFSETQ. This CDR3 spans 16 amino acids. The chain's CDR3 is CASSLAGRATTYEQYF. CDR3 bases: TGCGCCAGCAGCTTGGCGGGACGGGCGACGACCTACGAGCAGTACTTC.

This clonotype was recorded once. The J gene is TRBJ2-6, the V gene TRBV29-1; D not resolved. Trimming left V 7 bases short and J 4 bases short, with 8 bases between. The CDR3 spans 12 residues. CDR1 and CDR2 (germline): SQVTM, ANQGSEA. The CDR3 bases are TGCAGCGCCGCGACAGGGGCCAACGTCCTGACTTTC. This sequence encodes CSAATGANVLTF.

The table lists this clonotype with a few counts. A much larger clone differs from this one at a single base, so this may be a read error. V gene TRBV2 combines with J gene TRBJ2-7; D unresolved. CDR1 is SNHLY, CDR2 FYNNEI, per germline. V dropped 2 bases and J dropped 2 bases, with 13 bases sitting between them. This CDR3 is built from 15 residues. For the CDR3, the DNA is TGTGCCAGCAGTGAATTTAGGGCAGAAACCTACGAGCAGTACTTC. Its protein is CASSEFRAETYEQYF.

This clonotype was recorded at least ten times. The genes are TRBV20-1 and TRBJ2-2, with TRBD1 matching 12 bases. The CDR3 runs to 16 residues. V lost 6 bases, J lost 3 bases, and 8 bases stayed unmatched. Per germline, CDR1 DFQATT and CDR2 SNEGSKA (reference sequence). In nucleotides, the CDR3 is TGCAGTGCCTGGGACAGGGGGCGTCCTCACACCGGGGAGCTGTTTTTT. Its protein is CSAWDRGRPHTGELFF.

Notes on this clonotype: No DNA is shown, since the ends of the CDR3 on it are uncertain; the CDR3 is the one TCRdb lists. The gene calls are TRBV2 and TRBJ2-2; TRBD1, the D gene given by the table, was not confirmed from the DNA. 13 amino acids form the CDR3, both terminal residues included. Germline lookup yields CDR1 SNHLY and CDR2 FYNNEI. The CDR3 protein is CASSGGRGGSCFF.

The chain uses TRBV7-2 and TRBJ2-5; D not certain. The germline V gene has CDR1 SGHTA and CDR2 FQGNSA. The germline V and J ends were trimmed by 5 bases and 4 bases, with 14 bases remaining between them. CDR3 length: 14 residues. The CDR3 DNA follows: TGTGCCAGCAGCGTCGGCGGCCGTGGAGAGACCCAGTACTTC. Amino acids: CASSVGGRGETQYF. Combining the CDR3 with reference TRBV7-2 and TRBJ2-5 gives the whole variable domain GAGVSQSPSNKVTEKGKDVELRCDPISGHTALYWYRQSLGQGLEFLIYFQGNSAPDKSGLPSDRFSAERTGGSVSTLTIQRTQQEDSAVYLCASSVGGRGETQYFGPGTRLLVL.

The sample holds many counts of this clonotype. The chain carries TRBV7-8 and TRBJ2-5; TRBD2 matches at 10 bases. In germline, CDR1 is SGHVS, CDR2 FQNEAQ. V was pared by 5 bases and J by 5 bases, with 8 bases of the junction left unmatched. The CDR3 consists of 15 residues. CDR3: CASSNLAGVDETQYF. The CDR3 coding sequence is TGTGCCAGCAGCAACCTAGCGGGAGTCGATGAGACCCAGTACTTC.

This chain joins TRBV2 and TRBJ2-2; D assignment may be TRBD1 or TRBD2 (6 bases each). V was trimmed by 11 bases and J by 4 bases, leaving 20 bases between them. Germline V gene sequence: CDR1 SNHLY, CDR2 FYNNEI. This CDR3 has 15 residues. CDR3 protein: CAWSGGQGRTGELFF. CDR3 coding DNA: TGTGCCTGGAGTGGGGGGCAGGGACGCACCGGGGAGCTGTTTTTT. Combining the CDR3 with reference TRBV2 and TRBJ2-2 gives the whole variable domain EPEVTQTPSHQVTQMGQEVILRCVPISNHLYFYWYRQILGQKVEFLVSFYNNEISEKSEIFDDQFSVERPDGSNFTLKIRSTKLEDSAMYFCAWSGGQGRTGELFFGEGSRLTVL.

This clonotype appeared many times. The gene calls are TRBV20-1 and TRBJ1-2; D uncertain. Germline V gives CDR1 DFQATT, CDR2 SNEGSKA (reference sequence). This CDR3 is built from 15 residues. The V gene lost 1 base and the J gene lost 4 bases, with 16 bases spanning the gap. The CDR3 sequence is CSARALLTERYGYTF. The CDR3 bases are TGCAGTGCTAGAGCACTATTAACCGAACGCTATGGCTACACCTTC.

The chain joins TRBV29-1 to TRBJ1-1; TRBD1 matches at 7 bases. The CDR3 has 14 amino acids. J lost 0 bases, V lost 3 bases, and 4 bases had no gene match. The germline gives CDR1 SQVTM, CDR2 ANQGSEA. CDR3 sequence reads: CSVDPQGVNTEAFF. CDR3 nucleotides: TGCAGCGTTGATCCCCAGGGGGTGAACACTGAAGCTTTCTTT.

This clonotype was found a few times. The chain has TRBV20-1 and TRBJ1-6; D may be TRBD1 (5 bases). Trimming left V 6 bases short and J 0 bases short, with 18 bases between. CDR1 and CDR2 from the germline V gene are DFQATT and SNEGSKA (reference sequence). This CDR3 spans 17 amino acids. The DNA of the CDR3 is TGCAGTGCCTGGAGGGACGCCGAGAGCTCCTATAATTCACCCCTCCACTTT. Translating gives CSAWRDAESSYNSPLHF.

A note on this clonotype: This clone may be a read error of a much larger clone one base away. The chain joins TRBV7-2 to TRBJ2-5, with TRBD2 as a possible D gene (5 bases). In germline, CDR1 is SGHTA, CDR2 FQGNSA. The CDR3 is 15 residues long. CDR3 residues: CVSSSRRTGWETQYF. CDR3 bases: TGTGTCAGCAGCTCAAGGCGCACGGGGTGGGAGACCCAGTACTTC.

At least ten counts were recorded for this clonotype. The chain uses TRBV29-1 and TRBJ2-2; D gene uncertain. Germline CDR1 is SQVTM and CDR2 is ANQGSEA. There are 13 residues in the CDR3. Trimming left V 3 bases short and J 2 bases short, with 7 bases between. The CDR3 sequence is CSVEKSNTGELFF. The CDR3 bases are TGCAGCGTTGAGAAGAGTAACACCGGGGAGCTGTTTTTT.

The CDR3 sequence: CASSYLSSPETQYF. DNA for the CDR3: TGTGCCAGCAGTTACCTTAGTAGCCCAGAGACCCAGTACTTC. This chain uses TRBV6-6 with TRBJ2-5, with unresolved D. The CDR3 is 14 amino acids. The germline V gene has CDR1 MNHNY and CDR2 SVGAGI (reference sequence). The V gene lost 2 bases and the J gene lost 4 bases, with 11 bases spanning the gap.

This clonotype was counted many times. This chain connects TRBV3-1 to TRBJ1-2, with D perhaps matching TRBD1 (5 bases). This CDR3 spans 12 amino acids. Germline CDR1 LGHDT, CDR2 YNNKEL (reference sequence). The V end was cut by 3 bases, the J end by 8 bases, with 10 bases between. CDR3 bases: TGTGCCAGCAGCCAGTCGACAGTCGGCTACACCTTC. Translating it yields CASSQSTVGYTF.

The chain's CDR3 is CSASGQGRAISEQYF. The DNA for the CDR3 is TGCAGTGCTAGTGGCCAGGGGAGGGCCATTTCCGAGCAGTACTTC. The J gene is TRBJ2-7, the V gene TRBV20-1, with TRBD2 as a possible D gene (7 bases). The length of the CDR3 is 15 residues. The V gene's germline CDR1 is DFQATT and CDR2 SNEGSKA (reference sequence). Between the trimmed V and J ends, which lost 3 bases and 6 bases, there was a span of 21 bases.

This clonotype was recorded a few times. This chain connects TRBV7-2 to TRBJ2-5; D might be TRBD2 (5 bases). Germline V gene lookup returns CDR1 SGHTA and CDR2 FQGNSA. With 2 bases removed from V and 5 bases from J, the gap between germline ends came to 15 bases. This CDR3 contains 15 residues. This CDR3 is CASSLSPTSWETQYF. The CDR3, as DNA: TGTGCCAGCAGCTTATCCCCCACTAGTTGGGAGACCCAGTACTTC.

The chain is built from TRBV5-6 and TRBJ2-1; a weak D match, TRBD1 (5 bases). The germline gives CDR1 SGHDT, CDR2 YYEEEE. CDR3 size: 15 residues. V shed 3 bases and J shed 5 bases, with 15 bases lying between them. The CDR3 region is CASSSPPDSHNEQFF. CDR3 sequence (DNA): TGTGCCAGCAGCTCCCCTCCCGACAGCCACAATGAGCAGTTCTTC. Together with reference TRBV5-6 and TRBJ2-1, the CDR3 gives the full variable domain: DAGVTQSPTHLIKTRGQQVTLRCSPKSGHDTVSWYQQALGQGPQFIFQYYEEEERQRGNFPDRFSGHQFPNYSSELNVNALLLGDSALYLCASSSPPDSHNEQFFGPGTRLTVL.

This clonotype showed up many times. The V and J genes are TRBV29-1 and TRBJ1-5, with D possibly TRBD1 on 5 matching bases. CDR1 SQVTM and CDR2 ANQGSEA come from the germline V gene. Trimming removed 6 bases at V and 3 bases at J, with 9 bases between. The CDR3 extends over 12 amino acids. CDR3 in amino acids: CSVAGVNQPQHF. The CDR3 nucleotides are TGCAGCGTGGCGGGGGTCAATCAGCCCCAGCATTTT.

This clonotype was recorded at least ten times. V gene TRBV25-1 combines with J gene TRBJ1-2, with D maybe TRBD1 (6 bases). Per the germline V gene, CDR1 is MGHDK and CDR2 is SYGVNS. This CDR3 is built from 15 residues. V dropped 1 base and J dropped 0 bases, with 9 bases sitting between them. The CDR3 sequence is CASSEFGTTNYGYTF. In DNA, the CDR3 is TGTGCCAGCAGTGAATTCGGGACAACTAACTATGGCTACACCTTC.

This chain joins TRBV7-2 and TRBJ2-2; D is ambiguous. The V end was cut by 6 bases, the J end by 4 bases, with 12 bases between. The CDR3 is 14 residues long. Germline V CDR1 and CDR2: SGHTA, FQGNSA. Here the CDR3 reads CASSFPRPTGELFF. In DNA, the CDR3 is TGTGCCAGCAGTTTCCCCAGGCCCACCGGGGAGCTGTTTTTT.

This clonotype has a handful of counts. V gene TRBV19 combines with J gene TRBJ2-2; no firm D call. The CDR3 covers 13 residues. Trimming took off 3 bases at V and 4 bases at J, with 6 bases between the two ends. Germline CDR1 is LNHDA and CDR2 is SQIVND (reference sequence). CDR3 nucleotides: TGTGCCAGTAGTATTAGAGTCACCGGGGAGCTGTTTTTT. It is translated as CASSIRVTGELFF.

About this clonotype itself: Since a much larger clone is just one base distant, this may be a read error. This chain uses TRBV12-3 or TRBV12-4 with TRBJ1-1; 8 nucleotides match TRBD1. This CDR3 contains 15 residues. V dropped 2 bases and J dropped 4; count of bases not matched to a gene: 6. CDR3 nucleotides: TGTGCCAGCAGTTTACAGGGGGCCCTCGCCACTGAAGCTTTCTTT. Its protein is CASSLQGALATEAFF.

The chain combines TRBV25-1 with TRBJ2-5; TRBD1 agrees at 8 bases. This CDR3 is built from 15 residues. After removal of 8 bases from V and 5 bases from J, the junction contained 13 bases not matched to a gene. CDR1 is MGHDK, CDR2 SYGVNS, per germline. The CDR3 DNA reads TGTGCCAGCGTTGAGTCGACAGGGGCTGGGGAGACCCAGTACTTC. Translation: CASVESTGAGETQYF.

The rearrangement links TRBV25-1 to TRBJ2-5; 7 positions agree with TRBD2. V shed 11 bases and J 9 bases; nucleotides not matched to a gene: 18. CDR1 and CDR2 from the germline V gene are MGHDK and SYGVNS. CDR3 length: 14 residues. CDR3 sequence: CAWSLWEGASPQYF. The CDR3 nucleotides are TGTGCCTGGAGTTTGTGGGAGGGCGCATCGCCCCAGTACTTC.